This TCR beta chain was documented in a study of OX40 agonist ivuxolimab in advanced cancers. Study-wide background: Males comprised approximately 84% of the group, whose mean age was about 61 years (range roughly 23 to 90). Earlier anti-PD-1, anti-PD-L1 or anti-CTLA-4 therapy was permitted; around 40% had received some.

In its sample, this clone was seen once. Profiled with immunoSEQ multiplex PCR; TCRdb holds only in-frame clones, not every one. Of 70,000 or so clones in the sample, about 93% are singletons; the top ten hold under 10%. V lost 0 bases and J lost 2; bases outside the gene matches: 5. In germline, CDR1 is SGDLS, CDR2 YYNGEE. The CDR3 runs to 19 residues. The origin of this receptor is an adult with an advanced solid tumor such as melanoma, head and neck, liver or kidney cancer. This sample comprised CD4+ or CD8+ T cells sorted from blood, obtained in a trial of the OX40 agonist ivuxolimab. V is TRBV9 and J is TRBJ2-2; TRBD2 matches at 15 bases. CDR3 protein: CASSVGRTSGGDNTGELFF. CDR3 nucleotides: TGTGCCAGCAGCGTAGGGAGGACTAGCGGGGGGGATAACACCGGGGAGCTGTTTTTT.